These 9 T cell receptor beta chains originate from one sample sequenced in a study of radiation and T cells in renal cell carcinoma. Generated by immunoSEQ multiplex PCR, the TCRdb table keeps only in-frame clones and is missing some. The table has approximately 21,000 clones, 40% to 55% seen once. Treatment noted: 15 Gy SBRT to primary tumor, nephrectomy 4 weeks later. Material: tumor tissue, obtained from a patient whose treatment included radiotherapy and nephrectomy. The receptors here all came from a woman in her forties or fifties with renal cell carcinoma.

With respect to this clone: The germline gene is not matched at one end of the junction; a read error may be the cause. J is TRBJ1-4 and V is TRBV5-1; the D is unclear. The CDR3 is 16 residues long. Germline CDR1 is SGHRS and CDR2 is YFSETQ. The CDR3 loop reads CASSLVGETTNEKLFF. In DNA, the CDR3 is TGCGCCAGCAGCTTGGTTGGGGAGACAACGAATGAAAAACTGTTTTTT.

V is TRBV4-3 and J is TRBJ2-1; 9 bases map to TRBD2. CDR1 is LGHNA and CDR2 is YSLEER in the germline V gene. This CDR3 is 14 amino acids long. Losses at the gene ends were 0 bases for V and 13 bases for J; bases not matched to a gene: 7. CDR3: CASSQDRSGGFQFF. In DNA, the CDR3 is TGCGCCAGCAGCCAAGATAGGAGCGGGGGGTTCCAGTTCTTC.

This clone was seen more than once but under ten times. J is TRBJ2-1 and V is TRBV7-6, with a possible D match to TRBD1 (5 bases). The CDR3 runs 15 residues. Per germline, CDR1 SGHVS and CDR2 FNYEAQ. The ends were cut back, 5 bases at V and 6 bases at J, with 17 bases in the middle. CDR3 residues: CASSPDTPLFNEQFF. CDR3 in DNA: TGTGCCAGCAGCCCGGACACCCCCCTGTTCAATGAGCAGTTCTTC.

The chain combines TRBV15 with TRBJ2-5; D may correspond to TRBD1 or TRBD2 (6 bases each). The CDR3 contains 15 residues. Germline V lookup: CDR1 LNHNV, CDR2 YYDKDF (reference sequence). Trimming removed 1 base from V and 4 bases from J, with 13 bases in between. This CDR3 is CATSRGGANGETQYF. CDR3 in DNA: TGTGCCACCAGCAGAGGGGGGGCTAATGGAGAGACCCAGTACTTC.

The chain has TRBV6-5 and TRBJ1-1; TRBD1 agrees at 7 bases. V shed 6 bases and J 5 bases; nucleotides not matched to a gene: 9. Germline V gene lookup returns CDR1 MNHEY and CDR2 SVGAGI. The CDR3 consists of 14 residues. CDR3: CASRVQGRKTEAFF. The CDR3, as DNA: TGTGCCAGCAGGGTACAGGGGAGAAAGACTGAAGCTTTCTTT.

This clone was recorded a few times. V gene TRBV6-5 combines with J gene TRBJ1-5; the D gene is possibly TRBD1 (5 bases). Germline loops: CDR1 MNHEY, CDR2 SVGAGI. This CDR3 is 15 amino acids long. V lost 6 bases and J 2 bases, leaving 14 bases between the germline ends. The chain's CDR3 is CASSPRALGNQPQHF. The CDR3 coding sequence is TGTGCCAGCAGCCCCAGGGCGCTCGGCAATCAGCCCCAGCATTTT.

CDR3 region: CASTPGGGNSYEQYF. CDR3 sequence (DNA): TGTGCCAGCACCCCCGGCGGGGGAAACTCCTACGAGCAGTACTTC. The gene calls are TRBV7-6 and TRBJ2-7; 7 positions agree with TRBD2. There are 15 residues in the CDR3. Germline trimming cut 7 bases from V and 0 bases from J; bases unmatched to any gene: 9. The germline CDR1 and CDR2 sequences are SGHVS and FNYEAQ.

This clone occurred a few times. The chain recombines TRBV7-6 with TRBJ2-3; possible D gene TRBD2, 6 bases. From germline, CDR1 is SGHVS and CDR2 FNYEAQ. The CDR3 runs to 17 residues. Trimming stripped 0 bases from V and 3 bases from J, with 16 bases between. The chain's CDR3 is CASSLAGGPSGTDTQYF. CDR3 coding DNA: TGTGCCAGCAGCTTAGCGGGGGGACCCTCCGGGACAGATACGCAGTATTTT. Complete variable domain (other parts from reference TRBV7-6 and TRBJ2-3): GAGVSQSPRYKVTKRGQDVALRCDPISGHVSLYWYRQALGQGPEFLTYFNYEAQQDKSGLPNDRFSAERPEGSISTLTIQRTEQRDSAMYRCASSLAGGPSGTDTQYFGPGTRLTVL.

The V and J genes are TRBV5-5 and TRBJ2-7; D might be TRBD2 (7 bases). Germline V CDR1 and CDR2: SGHKS, YYEKEE (reference sequence). V dropped 0 bases and J dropped 5 bases, with 21 bases sitting between them. CDR3 length: 17 amino acids. The CDR3 nucleotides read TGTGCCAGCAGCTTGGGACCCAGGGAGGGGGTCCCCCACGAGCAGTACTTC. This codes for CASSLGPREGVPHEQYF.